The rows below give T cell receptor beta chains drawn from one sample of a study of blood T cell repertoires in COVID-19. TCRdb keeps only in-frame clones here, not all; method: immunoSEQ multiplex PCR. There are roughly 290,000 clones in the sample; 70% to 85% occur only once, and 0.87% lies in the top ten. The sequenced material came from peripheral blood. The source is a human donor with COVID-19, enrolled during active disease. The donor label of this sample is uncertain. Both conserved end residues are part of each CDR3. The D gene is left open where the match is weak. Some rows have no size entry. The others give once, few or many, or a class for an expanded clone.

-	-	TRBJ2-5	TRBV19	CASSLRGETQYF	TGTGCCAGTAGCCTCAGGGGAGAGACCCAGTACTTC
TRBD1	-	TRBJ2-3	TRBV5-4	CASIKDRGEDTQYF	TGTGCCAGCATCAAGGACAGGGGGGAAGATACGCAGTATTTT
-	once	TRBJ2-6	TRBV21-1	CASSIRDRDSGANVLTF	TGTGCCAGCAGCATCCGGGACAGGGACTCTGGGGCCAACGTCCTGACTTTC
-	-	TRBJ1-3	TRBV5-5	CASSLSPDSSSGNTIYF	TGTGCCAGCAGCTTGTCCCCGGACAGTAGCTCTGGAAACACCATATATTTT
TRBD1	-	TRBJ1-2	TRBV7-2	CASSFSLGTGDYGYTF	TGTGCCAGCAGCTTCTCATTAGGGACAGGGGACTATGGCTACACCTTC
-	-	TRBJ1-6	TRBV7-2	CASSLVYREAPAPLHF	TGTGCCAGCAGCTTAGTATATCGGGAGGCTCCAGCACCCCTCCACTTT
-	once	TRBJ2-1	TRBV30	CAWSWGVGSYNEQFF	TGTGCCTGGAGTTGGGGAGTTGGCTCCTACAATGAGCAGTTCTTC
TRBD2	-	TRBJ2-2	TRBV6-2/TRBV6-3	CASSDATSGRAAGELFF	TGTGCCAGCAGTGACGCAACTAGCGGGAGGGCCGCCGGGGAGCTGTTTTTT
TRBD2	-	TRBJ2-1	TRBV18	CASSPPSLAGGGSYNEQFF	TGTGCCAGCTCACCACCCTCACTAGCGGGGGGAGGATCCTACAATGAGCAGTTCTTC
-	-	TRBJ1-5	TRBV19	CATSKGNSNQPQHF	TGTGCCACCTCTAAGGGGAATAGCAATCAGCCCCAGCATTTT
TRBD2	-	TRBJ2-2	TRBV27	CASSLQSGSGTGELFF	TGTGCCAGCAGTCTCCAAAGCGGGAGCGGCACCGGGGAGCTGTTTTTT
TRBD2	-	TRBJ2-7	TRBV2	CASSEVSGIYEQYF	TGTGCCAGCAGTGAAGTAAGCGGGATCTACGAGCAGTACTTC
TRBD1	-	TRBJ1-4	TRBV19	CASKTGLEKLFF	TGTGCCAGTAAGACAGGGCTCGAAAAACTGTTTTTT
-	-	TRBJ1-5	TRBV27	CASSSGGGYSNQPQHF	TGTGCCAGCAGTTCCGGGGGAGGGTATAGCAATCAGCCCCAGCATTTT
-	-	TRBJ2-7	TRBV7-9	CASSSIRDYEQYF	TGTGCCAGCAGCTCAATCCGGGACTACGAGCAGTACTTC
TRBD1	-	TRBJ1-5	TRBV27	CASARGQASNNQPQHF	TGTGCCAGCGCTAGGGGACAGGCGTCCAACAATCAGCCCCAGCATTTT
TRBD1	-	TRBJ1-2	TRBV6-5	CASSFGVTGLNYGYTF	TGTGCCAGCAGTTTTGGGGTGACAGGGCTTAACTATGGCTACACCTTC
-	-	TRBJ2-3	TRBV18	CASSPLEGTDTQYF	TGTGCCAGCTCACCATTGGAGGGGACAGATACGCAGTATTTT
TRBD1	-	TRBJ1-6	TRBV30	CAWAGQHNSPLHF	TGTGCCTGGGCGGGACAGCATAATTCACCCCTCCACTTT
-	few	TRBJ2-5	TRBV29-1	CSVAPPDNQETQYF	TGCAGCGTTGCGCCCCCGGACAACCAAGAGACCCAGTACTTC
-	-	TRBJ1-1	TRBV11-3	CASSYDSVNTEAFF	TGTGCCAGCAGCTACGACAGCGTGAACACTGAAGCTTTCTTT
-	many	TRBJ2-7	TRBV4-1	CASSPTDTSSYEQYF	TGCGCCAGCAGCCCGACGGACACCAGCTCCTACGAGCAGTACTTC
-	-	TRBJ2-5	TRBV28	CASSSPGYQETQYF	TGTGCCAGCAGTTCCCCGGGATACCAAGAGACCCAGTACTTC
-	-	TRBJ2-1	TRBV7-9	CASSYGRDEQFF	TGTGCCAGCAGCTACGGCCGGGATGAGCAGTTCTTC
TRBD1	-	TRBJ1-5	TRBV19	CASTVTGGRNQPQHF	TGTGCCAGTACCGTGACAGGGGGACGCAATCAGCCCCAGCATTTT
-	-	TRBJ1-3	TRBV7-2	CASSLLGPGGNTIYF	TGTGCCAGCAGCCTACTAGGACCTGGGGGAAACACCATATATTTT
TRBD1	-	TRBJ1-3	TRBV7-9	CASSLRGSSGNTIYF	TGTGCCAGCAGCCTCAGGGGGAGCTCTGGAAACACCATATATTTT
-	-	TRBJ1-1	TRBV18	CASCDSMNTEAFF	TGTGCCAGCTGCGACTCCATGAACACTGAAGCTTTCTTT
TRBD2	-	TRBJ2-5	TRBV11-2	CASSVGTSGRGSYF	TGTGCCAGCAGCGTCGGGACTAGCGGTAGGGGATCTTACTTC
-	-	TRBJ1-6	TRBV5-1	CASSPGGGDGNSPLHF	TGCGCCAGCAGCCCGGGGGGGGGAGACGGTAATTCACCCCTCCACTTT
TRBD2	few	TRBJ2-3	TRBV29-1	CSVEQPSGGSLTDTQYF	TGCAGCGTAGAGCAACCGAGCGGGGGATCCCTCACAGATACGCAGTATTTT
-	-	TRBJ1-5	TRBV6-6	CASSADGGVRPQHF	TGTGCCAGCAGTGCAGACGGGGGTGTTCGACCCCAGCATTTT
TRBD2	-	TRBJ2-1	TRBV9	CASSVAGGRAIGDNEQFF	TGTGCCAGCAGCGTAGCAGGCGGGAGGGCCATCGGGGACAATGAGCAGTTCTTC
TRBD1	-	TRBJ2-7	TRBV30	CAWTGTGYEQYF	TGTGCCTGGACCGGGACAGGGTACGAGCAGTACTTC
-	-	TRBJ1-2	TRBV9	CASSRGKYGYTF	TGTGCCAGCAGCCGCGGAAAGTATGGCTACACCTTC
TRBD1	few	TRBJ1-1	TRBV5-1	CASSPAAGQVMNTEAFF	TGCGCCAGCAGCCCGGCGGCGGGACAGGTGATGAACACTGAAGCTTTCTTT
TRBD2	-	TRBJ2-1	TRBV6-2/TRBV6-3	CASSYSKLAGGNADEQFF	TGTGCCAGCAGTTACTCGAAACTAGCGGGAGGGAACGCGGATGAGCAGTTCTTC
TRBD2	-	TRBJ2-1	TRBV7-2	CASSPGTSGYNEQFF	TGTGCCAGCAGCCCAGGGACTAGCGGCTACAATGAGCAGTTCTTC
TRBD1	-	TRBJ1-1	TRBV7-3	CASSTGGSSTEAFF	TGTGCCAGCAGTACAGGGGGCAGCTCCACTGAAGCTTTCTTT
-	-	TRBJ2-7	TRBV19	CASSLGGGAREQYF	TGTGCCAGTAGCCTTGGAGGGGGCGCGAGGGAGCAGTACTTC
-	-	TRBJ2-3	TRBV6-5	CASSLSQGPDTQYF	TGTGCCAGCAGCCTAAGTCAGGGTCCAGATACGCAGTATTTT
-	-	TRBJ1-1	TRBV5-1	CASSSELNTEAFF	TGCGCCAGCAGCTCGGAGCTCAACACTGAAGCTTTCTTT
-	-	TRBJ1-4	TRBV11-2	CASSLRETTNEKLFF	TGTGCCAGCAGCTTACGGGAGACAACTAATGAAAAACTGTTTTTT
TRBD2	-	TRBJ2-1	TRBV28	CASRPTSGAYNEQFF	TGTGCCAGCAGACCTACTAGCGGAGCCTACAATGAGCAGTTCTTC
-	-	TRBJ1-1	TRBV7-9	CASSPTGGGETEAFF	TGTGCCAGCAGCCCCACCGGCGGGGGGGAGACTGAAGCTTTCTTT
TRBD1	-	TRBJ1-5	TRBV28	CASSPLDRGRKPQHF	TGTGCCAGCAGTCCTCTCGACAGGGGCAGAAAGCCCCAGCATTTT
TRBD2	-	TRBJ2-3	TRBV7-9	CASSWTSGSTDTQYF	TGTGCCAGCAGCTGGACTAGCGGGAGCACAGATACGCAGTATTTT
-	-	TRBJ2-1	TRBV28	CASSFGLAKNEQFF	TGTGCCAGCAGTTTTGGGCTAGCGAAGAATGAGCAGTTCTTC
TRBD1	-	TRBJ1-3	TRBV2	CASSEESRGRHTIYF	TGTGCCAGCAGTGAAGAAAGTAGGGGGCGGCACACCATATATTTT
TRBD1	-	TRBJ2-7	TRBV5-1	CASSIGTGGIDEQYF	TGCGCCAGCAGCATCGGGACAGGGGGCATCGACGAGCAGTACTTC
TRBD1	many	TRBJ1-1	TRBV30	CAWRDIGTDTEAFF	TGTGCCTGGAGGGACATAGGGACAGACACTGAAGCTTTCTTT
-	-	TRBJ1-5	TRBV10-1	CASSSGINQPQHF	TGCGCCAGCAGTTCAGGTATCAATCAGCCCCAGCATTTT
-	-	TRBJ1-5	TRBV30	CAWSGGDLALGQPQHF	TGTGCCTGGAGTGGAGGGGACCTAGCGCTGGGTCAGCCCCAGCATTTT
TRBD2	-	TRBJ2-3	TRBV20-1	CSASSTLAGGPSSTDTQYF	TGCAGTGCTAGTAGCACCCTAGCGGGAGGGCCCTCTAGCACAGATACGCAGTATTTT
TRBD2	-	TRBJ2-1	TRBV19	CASSMVWTSTRYNEQFF	TGTGCCAGTAGTATGGTTTGGACTAGCACTCGCTACAATGAGCAGTTCTTC
-	-	TRBJ1-3	TRBV30	CAWSAQTGNTIYF	TGTGCCTGGAGTGCACAGACTGGAAACACCATATATTTT
TRBD1	-	TRBJ2-7	TRBV7-9	CASSFLRGTGDETEQYF	TGTGCCAGCAGCTTTCTTCGCGGGACAGGGGATGAAACCGAGCAGTACTTC